These T cell receptor beta chains were read from a single sample in a study of vaccination effects on CD4 cells after COVID-19. The antigens for these receptors are not known. Data came from immunoSEQ multiplex PCR; TCRdb stores just in-frame clones and leaves some out. The sample records under 25,000 clones, roughly 76% being singletons. This specimen was CD4+ T cells from PBMCs cultured with SARS-CoV-2 spike peptides, taken after COVID-19 vaccination. Receptors originate from a human donor who received a COVID-19 vaccine. Some clones in this sample may be carry-over from other donors' samples. The CDR3 runs from the conserved cysteine through the conserved F or W. The D gene is left open where the match is weak. A row's size may be missing; if present it is once, few, many or a size class.

J gene,clone size,V gene,D gene,CDR3 DNA,CDR3 protein
TRBJ1-3,NA,TRBV18,TRBD1,TGTGCCAGCTCACTCACCGGGACAGGAGGAAACACCATATATTTT,CASSLTGTGGNTIYF
TRBJ2-1,few,TRBV5-8,NA,TGTGCCAGCAGGACCGGACAGCTCTCAAGAAAGGTAGCCGAGTTCTTC,CASRTGQLSRKVAEFF
TRBJ2-2,NA,TRBV21-1,NA,TGTGCCAGCAGCAGAATCTGTGGCGGGGGGCACGTCAGCGGGGAGCTGTTTTTT,CASSRICGGGHVSGELFF
TRBJ1-3,NA,TRBV3-1/TRBV3-2,NA,TGTGCCAGCAGCCAAGATGTTGGACAGCAATATTTT,CASSQDVGQQYF
TRBJ1-4,NA,TRBV5-1,TRBD1,TGCGCCAGCAGCTTGGATATGGGACAGGGCAGTGAAAAACTGTTTTTT,CASSLDMGQGSEKLFF
TRBJ1-2,NA,TRBV11-1,TRBD1,TGTGCCAGCAGTAAACAGGGGGCGCTGGATGGCTACACCTTC,CASSKQGALDGYTF
TRBJ2-5,NA,TRBV2,NA,TGTGCCAGCAGTGGACAAGAGACCCAGTACTTC,CASSGQETQYF
TRBJ1-2,NA,TRBV12-3/TRBV12-4,NA,TGTGCCAGCAGTGCCCGTGGGGAGGGCGGCTACACCTTC,CASSARGEGGYTF
TRBJ2-2,NA,TRBV2,TRBD1,TGTGCCAGCAATCCGGGACAGGCCACCGGGGAGCTGTTTTTT,CASNPGQATGELFF
TRBJ2-2,once,TRBV24-1,NA,TGTGCCACCAGTGCTTCTGAGAAGGGAACCGGGGAGCTGTTTTTT,CATSASEKGTGELFF
TRBJ1-3,NA,TRBV11-2,TRBD1,TGTGCCAGCAGCCCAATAAACAGGGGTCGCAGCTCTGGAAACACCATATATTTT,CASSPINRGRSSGNTIYF
TRBJ1-1,NA,TRBV5-1,NA,TGCGCCAGCAGCTTAAGAAGCCCGGGGGGGAACACTGAAGCTTTCTTT,CASSLRSPGGNTEAFF
TRBJ1-5,NA,TRBV5-4,TRBD1,TGTGCCAGCAGCCGAGACAGGGCTAGGGAGCCCCAGCATTTT,CASSRDRAREPQHF
TRBJ1-4,NA,TRBV11-2,NA,TGTGCCAGCAGCCCGGGAGCAACTAATGAAAAACTGTTTTTT,CASSPGATNEKLFF
TRBJ2-1,NA,TRBV20-1,NA,TGCAGTGCAGTTAGATCGGGTGAGCAGTTCTTC,CSAVRSGEQFF
TRBJ2-3,NA,TRBV21-1,NA,TGTGCCAGCAGCAAAATTGGGCGGGGGTTGAGCACAGATACGCAGTATTTT,CASSKIGRGLSTDTQYF
TRBJ2-5,NA,TRBV9,NA,TGTGCCAGCAGCGTAGGACTAGAAGAGACCCAGTACTTC,CASSVGLEETQYF
TRBJ2-1,NA,TRBV5-1,TRBD2,TGCGCCAGCAGCTTGTCTAGCGGGGGGGCGGCCTACAATGAGCAGTTCTTC,CASSLSSGGAAYNEQFF
TRBJ1-1,NA,TRBV5-1,TRBD1,TGCGCCAGCAGCTCTCCGGGACAGGGTTTCACTGAAGCTTTCTTT,CASSSPGQGFTEAFF
TRBJ2-5,NA,TRBV15,NA,TGTGCCACCAGCCTTAGTTCGGGCAGGGAAGAGACCCAGTACTTC,CATSLSSGREETQYF
TRBJ1-1,NA,TRBV25-1,NA,TGTGCCAGCAGTGTTGCGGGGGGGGACACTGAAGCTTTCTTT,CASSVAGGDTEAFF
TRBJ2-1,few,TRBV19,TRBD2,TGTGCCAGTAGTACCCTACTAGCGGGCAGCTACAATGAGCAGTTCTTC,CASSTLLAGSYNEQFF
TRBJ1-5,NA,TRBV19,TRBD1,TGTGCCAGTAGTATTTTTACAGGGGGCGCGGTAAATCAGCCCCAGCATTTT,CASSIFTGGAVNQPQHF
TRBJ2-1,once,TRBV19,NA,TGTGCCAGTAGGGCGAAAAACGCCTACAATGAGCAGTTCTTC,CASRAKNAYNEQFF
TRBJ2-5,once,TRBV18,NA,TGTGCCAGCTCATGGGACATGATCGGAGAGACCCAGTACTTC,CASSWDMIGETQYF
TRBJ1-1,NA,TRBV6-5,NA,TGTGCCAGCAGGTATACGACAGGCAACACTGAAGCTTTCTTT,CASRYTTGNTEAFF
TRBJ1-5,NA,TRBV2,NA,TGTGCCAGCAGTGCCGGGAACCAGCCCCAGCATTTT,CASSAGNQPQHF
TRBJ1-4,NA,TRBV30,NA,TGTGCCTGGTCTCGCGGGGGGATGCTCTCAACTAATGAAAAACTGTTTTTT,CAWSRGGMLSTNEKLFF
TRBJ1-2,few,TRBV7-9,NA,TGTGCCAGCAGCGGCGCTAACTATGGCTACACCTTC,CASSGANYGYTF
TRBJ2-6,NA,TRBV27,NA,TGTGCCAGCAGACCAGGGGCTGGGGCCAACGTCCTGACTTTC,CASRPGAGANVLTF
TRBJ1-1,NA,TRBV7-3,NA,TGTGCCAGCAGCGCCACAGGGAGACTTGACACTGAAGCTTTCTTT,CASSATGRLDTEAFF
TRBJ2-3,NA,TRBV3-1/TRBV3-2,NA,TGTGCCAGCAGCCAAGAGCAGATCACAGATACGCAGTATTTT,CASSQEQITDTQYF
TRBJ2-1,NA,TRBV7-3,NA,TGTGCCAGCAGCTTAATGCCCGGGACACCTTACAATGAGCAGTTCTTC,CASSLMPGTPYNEQFF
TRBJ1-3,NA,TRBV4-3,NA,TGCGCCAGCAGCCAAAGGTCGGGAAACACCATATATTTT,CASSQRSGNTIYF
TRBJ1-1,NA,TRBV7-2,TRBD1,TGTGCCAGCAGCTTAGGGGGACAGGGTCGTGCTTTCTTT,CASSLGGQGRAFF
TRBJ1-2,NA,TRBV28,NA,TGTGCCAGCAGTCGACCCCCGGGGCTGGGTAGATATGGCTACACCTTC,CASSRPPGLGRYGYTF
TRBJ2-4,NA,TRBV27,NA,TGTGCCAGCAGTTTCGCCGGGACAAACATTCAGTACTTC,CASSFAGTNIQYF
TRBJ1-2,NA,TRBV7-2,TRBD1,TGTGCCAGCAGCTTAGGAGGGACAGGCCAAGTAGTCGGTGGCTACACCTTC,CASSLGGTGQVVGGYTF
TRBJ1-5,NA,TRBV9,NA,TGTGCCAGCAGCCCCACAGACAGCCTCTATAGCAATCAGCCCCAGCATTTT,CASSPTDSLYSNQPQHF
TRBJ1-1,NA,TRBV18,NA,TGTGCCAGCTCACCGACAGGTGTGAACACTGAAGCTTTCTTT,CASSPTGVNTEAFF
TRBJ2-2,NA,TRBV19,TRBD2,TGTGCCAGTAGAAACCAAGCGGGGCTTAACACCGGGGAGCTGTTTTTT,CASRNQAGLNTGELFF